This paragraph covers one T cell receptor (beta chain) sequence. The repertoire was sequenced with immunoSEQ multiplex PCR; TCRdb's copy has only in-frame clones and lacks some. The sample has under 2,500,000 clones, approximately 96% seen once. The data originate from a study of shared clonotypes between healthy human individuals. With 4 bases removed from V and 0 bases from J, the gap between germline ends came to 11 bases. The CDR3 has 15 amino acids. The germline V gene encodes CDR1 SNHLY and CDR2 FYNNEI. The source is a man younger than 30 in good health. J is TRBJ2-3 and V is TRBV2; the D gene is possibly TRBD1 (6 bases). Sequenced material: naive CD4+ T cells sorted from blood. The subset is: CD45RA+ positively selected. The CDR3 DNA is TGTGCCAGCAGTGCGGGACACCCTAGCACAGATACGCAGTATTTT. Residues: CASSAGHPSTDTQYF. The variable domain in full, completed from reference TRBV2 and TRBJ2-3, reads EPEVTQTPSHQVTQMGQEVILRCVPISNHLYFYWYRQILGQKVEFLVSFYNNEISEKSEIFDDQFSVERPDGSNFTLKIRSTKLEDSAMYFCASSAGHPSTDTQYFGPGTRLTVL.